This T cell receptor beta chain was sequenced in a study of CXCR3-negative and CXCR3-positive naive CD8 T cells. Germline V gene sequence: CDR1 LNHDA, CDR2 SQIVND (reference sequence). The CDR3 has 14 amino acids. On this clonotype: What it binds is unknown.

The study sorted every CD8+ T cell subset in triplicate at under 350,000 cells each. Cells that were CD45RO-CCR7+CD27+CD95- constituted naive CD8+ T cells. Study-wide points: CXCR3-positive naive cells carried more hydrophobic TRB CDR3s than CXCR3-negative naive cells did. Naive cells used TRBV-TRBJ genes in much the same way whether CXCR3-negative or CXCR3-positive; memory cells did not.

In preparing the TRB cDNA libraries, 5' RACE with UMI labels was used. From the 5' RACE reads, TCRdb lists one entry per CDR3 protein and no DNA. The table for this sample gives some 150,000 distinct CDR3 sequences. The V and J genes are TRBV19 and TRBJ2-2; the TCRdb call, TRBD1, lacks DNA for checking. The sample taken for sequencing was naive CXCR3+ CD8+ T cells from blood. Subset indicated: CD45RO-CCR7+CD27+CD95- naive CD8+ T cells expressing CXCR3 (TNR3+). This sequence was found in a human donor in good health. Some clones in this sample may be carry-over from other donors' samples. The CDR3 loop is CASRDRVYTGELFF.